These 24 T cell receptor beta chains were all obtained from the same sample, sequenced in a study of identical twins. MiXCR, run by TCRdb on the 5' RACE reads, gives a single entry per CDR3 protein. The sample carries about 470,000 distinct CDR3 sequences, 20% to 25% recorded once. This same sample was also taken into another study, of T cells expressing NK-cell markers.

Source material: CD4+ T cells sorted from blood. The source is a woman in her late teens or twenties in good health.

Only a few counts were recorded for this clonotype. CDR3 nucleotides: TGTGCCAGCAGCTTACAGATGGGAAACGAGCAGTACTTC. Translated: CASSLQMGNEQYF. The chain carries TRBV12-3 or TRBV12-4 and TRBJ2-7, with D unresolved. Trimming shortened V by 6 bases and J by 5 bases, and 14 bases separated the two germline ends. The CDR3 sequence is 13 residues long.

This clonotype was counted between two and nine times. The CDR3 protein is CASSLGTLAGSEQFF. The CDR3 DNA sequence: TGTGCCAGCAGCTTAGGAACACTAGCGGGATCTGAGCAGTTCTTC. This chain uses TRBV7-2 with TRBJ2-1; 10 nucleotides match TRBD2. CDR3 length: 15 residues. CDR1 is SGHTA and CDR2 is FQGNSA in the germline V gene. J was trimmed by 9 bases and V by 1 base; bases with no gene match: 6.

V gene TRBV9 combines with J gene TRBJ2-6; 7 bases are a match to TRBD1. The CDR3 contains 17 residues. CDR1 is SGDLS, CDR2 YYNGEE, per germline. The V and J ends lost 4 bases and 2 bases, in that order; junction bases with no gene match: 9. CDR3 nucleotides: TGTGCCAGCAGCCAATTGCAAACAGGGGCTGGGGCCAACGTCCTGACTTTC. Translating it yields CASSQLQTGAGANVLTF.

This clonotype was recorded a few times. The chain uses TRBV11-2 and TRBJ1-1; no reliable D call. Trimming stripped 5 bases from V and 5 bases from J, with 15 bases between. Per the germline V gene, CDR1 is SGHAT and CDR2 is FQNNGV. The CDR3 is made up of 14 amino acids. CDR3: CASSHPAGGTEAFF. The CDR3 nucleotides are TGTGCCAGCAGCCACCCAGCGGGCGGAACTGAAGCTTTCTTT.

The gene calls are TRBV29-1 and TRBJ1-4; D gene ambiguous. Germline-derived CDR1 and CDR2 are SQVTM and ANQGSEA. Trimming shortened V by 7 bases and J by 7 bases, and 16 bases separated the two germline ends. The CDR3 loop spans 13 amino acids. In nucleotides, the CDR3 is TGCAGCGCCATAGGGTCGGGAGTTGAAAAACTGTTTTTT. Encoded protein: CSAIGSGVEKLFF. The whole variable domain, remainder taken from reference TRBV29-1 and TRBJ1-4, is SAVISQKPSRDICQRGTSLTIQCQVDSQVTMMFWYRQQPGQSLTLIATANQGSEATYESGFVIDKFPISRPNLTFSTLTVSNMSPEDSSIYLCSAIGSGVEKLFFGSGTQLSVL.

This chain uses TRBV10-2 with TRBJ2-7; no firm D call. CDR1 WSHSY and CDR2 SAAADI come from the germline V gene. CDR3 length: 15 residues. Trimming pared 5 bases from V and 3 bases from J, leaving 17 bases between. CDR3 loop: CASSLLSDSSYEQYF. The CDR3 nucleotides read TGCGCCAGCAGTTTGCTAAGCGACTCAAGCTACGAGCAGTACTTC.

The chain has TRBV10-1 and TRBJ2-2; D remains ambiguous. This CDR3 spans 15 amino acids. The ends were cut back, 2 bases at V and 3 bases at J, with 10 bases in the middle. From germline, CDR1 is WNHNN and CDR2 SYGVQD (reference sequence). In DNA, the CDR3 is TGCGCCAGCAGTGAGGTGTACGGGTACACCGGGGAGCTGTTTTTT. It encodes CASSEVYGYTGELFF.

This clonotype has at least ten counts. J is TRBJ1-1 and V is TRBV5-1, with a possible D match to TRBD1 (5 bases). CDR3 length: 14 amino acids. CDR1 SGHRS and CDR2 YFSETQ come from the germline V gene. Trimming removed 0 bases from V and 1 base from J, with 7 bases in between. This CDR3 is CASSLAGTNTEAFF. CDR3 in DNA: TGCGCCAGCAGCTTGGCGGGGACGAACACTGAAGCTTTCTTT. The full variable domain, rest sourced from reference TRBV5-1 and TRBJ1-1, is KAGVTQTPRYLIKTRGQQVTLSCSPISGHRSVSWYQQTPGQGLQFLFEYFSETQRNKGNFPGRFSGRQFSNSRSEMNVSTLELGDSALYLCASSLAGTNTEAFFGQGTRLTVV.

The gene calls are TRBV18 and TRBJ1-1; 7 bases align to TRBD1. Trimming at V came to 5 bases and at J to 3 bases, leaving 6 bases not matched to a gene. CDR1 and CDR2 (germline): KGHSH, LQKENI. The CDR3 length is 14 residues. CDR3 residues: CASSMTGWDTEAFF. The DNA for the CDR3 is TGTGCCAGCTCAATGACAGGGTGGGACACTGAAGCTTTCTTT.

The chain has TRBV11-2 and TRBJ2-3; D may be TRBD1 or TRBD2 (5 bases each). The V end lost 5 bases, the J end lost 6 bases, and 15 bases lay between the germline ends. The CDR3 is 14 residues long. In germline, CDR1 is SGHAT, CDR2 FQNNGV. CDR3 loop: CASSRDHNRDTQYF. DNA of the CDR3: TGTGCCAGCAGCCGGGACCACAATAGGGATACGCAGTATTTT.

The chain employs TRBV18 and TRBJ2-1; 7 bases match TRBD1. The germline gives CDR1 KGHSH, CDR2 LQKENI. CDR3 length: 14 amino acids. V lost 3 bases, J lost 6 bases, and 5 bases stayed unmatched. CDR3 residues: CASSPGQSVNEQFF. The DNA of the CDR3 is TGTGCCAGCTCACCGGGACAGTCGGTCAATGAGCAGTTCTTC.

This clonotype was counted a few times. The rearrangement joins TRBV6-1 to TRBJ2-3; D possibly matches TRBD1 or TRBD2 (6 bases each). With 7 bases removed from V and 5 bases from J, the gap between germline ends came to 16 bases. The CDR3 covers 14 residues. Germline V gene sequence: CDR1 MNHNS, CDR2 SASEGT. Here the CDR3 reads CASTSPGAGDTQYF. The CDR3 nucleotides are TGTGCCAGCACATCCCCGGGGGCAGGAGATACGCAGTATTTT.

The chain links TRBV3-1 to TRBJ2-4, with TRBD1 identical over 9 bases. This CDR3 region has 13 residues. The germline V gene encodes CDR1 LGHDT and CDR2 YNNKEL (reference sequence). J gave up 8 bases and V 8 bases, and 7 bases lay outside the gene matches. The CDR3 bases are TGTGCCAGCCAGGACAGGGGAGGGTACATTCAGTACTTC. Its protein product is CASQDRGGYIQYF.

This chain connects TRBV20-1 to TRBJ2-7, with TRBD2 matching over 7 bases. The CDR3 sequence is 12 residues long. Germline assignment: CDR1 DFQATT and CDR2 SNEGSKA (reference sequence). V lost 2 bases to trimming and J lost 5 bases; unmatched junction nucleotides: 3. The CDR3 loop reads CSARPRGDEQYF. The CDR3 DNA reads TGCAGTGCTAGACCCCGGGGGGACGAGCAGTACTTC.

The chain carries TRBV12-3 or TRBV12-4 and TRBJ1-3; D unresolved. The CDR3 extends over 16 amino acids. V was clipped by 5 bases and J by 0 bases, with 14 bases between them. CDR3 sequence: CASSPALVSSGNTIYF. The CDR3 nucleotides read TGTGCCAGCAGTCCCGCCTTAGTCAGCTCTGGAAACACCATATATTTT.

This clonotype was detected only a few times. This rearrangement joins TRBV4-3 to TRBJ2-1, with D unresolved. Germline values: CDR1 LGHNA, CDR2 YSLEER. V shed 0 bases and J shed 0 bases, with 6 bases lying between them. This CDR3 is 15 amino acids long. This CDR3 is CASSQDIGSYNEQFF. The CDR3 DNA reads TGCGCCAGCAGCCAAGATATCGGCTCCTACAATGAGCAGTTCTTC.

The rearrangement joins TRBV2 to TRBJ1-1; D possibly corresponds to TRBD1 (5 bases). The germline CDR1 and CDR2 sequences are SNHLY and FYNNEI. CDR3 size: 15 residues. The ends were cut back, 1 base at V and 2 bases at J, with 11 bases in the middle. DNA for the CDR3: TGTGCCAGCAGTGAAGGCGGGGCTCGAAACACTGAAGCTTTCTTT. Protein product: CASSEGGARNTEAFF.

This chain links TRBV20-1 with TRBJ2-1; 10 nucleotides line up with TRBD2. The CDR3 is 14 residues long. Trimming cost V 5 bases and J 3 bases; bases outside gene matches: 4. The germline V gene encodes CDR1 DFQATT and CDR2 SNEGSKA (reference sequence). The CDR3 DNA is TGCAGTGCTGGGATAGCGGGGGGCTACAATGAGCAGTTCTTC. Translating it yields CSAGIAGGYNEQFF.

The rearrangement links TRBV20-1 to TRBJ2-5; D remains unclear. The V end lost 7 bases, the J end lost 5 bases, and 11 bases lay between the germline ends. Germline-derived CDR1 and CDR2 are DFQATT and SNEGSKA (reference sequence). The CDR3 is made up of 11 amino acids. Here the CDR3 reads CSGSPRETQYF. CDR3 bases: TGCAGTGGGAGTCCCCGTGAGACCCAGTACTTC.

The genes are TRBV12-3 or TRBV12-4 and TRBJ2-1; 9 nucleotides align to TRBD1. CDR3 length equals 14 residues. V dropped 4 bases and J dropped 7; count of bases not matched to a gene: 5. This CDR3 reads CASSWGTGRNEQFF. The CDR3 DNA is TGTGCCAGCAGTTGGGGGACAGGGAGGAATGAGCAGTTCTTC.

The chain links TRBV5-1 to TRBJ2-1; 7 bases line up with TRBD1. This CDR3 has 16 amino acids. Germline trimming cut 1 base from V and 4 bases from J; bases unmatched to any gene: 8. Germline-derived CDR1 and CDR2 are SGHRS and YFSETQ. CDR3 in amino acids: CASSLRQGNGYNEQFF. The DNA of the CDR3 is TGCGCCAGCAGCTTGAGACAGGGTAATGGATACAATGAGCAGTTCTTC.

The gene calls are TRBV4-1 and TRBJ2-3; 11 bases line up with TRBD2. This CDR3 contains 17 residues. In germline, CDR1 is MGHRA, CDR2 YSYEKL. With 1 base clipped from V and 4 bases from J, the junction kept 7 bases outside the gene matches. CDR3 region: CASSQGATSGAADTQYF. CDR3 nucleotides: TGCGCCAGCAGCCAAGGGGCGACTAGCGGGGCGGCAGATACGCAGTATTTT.

This clonotype was recorded a few times. Sequence at one end of the junction differs from germline and may be a read error. In nucleotides, the CDR3 is TGTGCCAGCAGTGAACAAGTGGGGGTAATCTTC. Encoded protein: CASSEQVGVIF. V gene TRBV2 combines with J gene TRBJ2-1; D tentatively reads TRBD1 or TRBD2 (5 bases each). This CDR3 has 11 residues. Germline V gene data show CDR1 as SNHLY and CDR2 as FYNNEI.

The chain has TRBV18 and TRBJ1-1; D not certain. The CDR3 runs to 15 residues. Germline V gene sequence: CDR1 KGHSH, CDR2 LQKENI. Trimming left V 0 bases short and J 4 bases short, with 12 bases between. The CDR3 sequence is CASSPPRYSGTEAFF. DNA for the CDR3: TGTGCCAGCTCACCACCGAGATATTCGGGCACTGAAGCTTTCTTT.